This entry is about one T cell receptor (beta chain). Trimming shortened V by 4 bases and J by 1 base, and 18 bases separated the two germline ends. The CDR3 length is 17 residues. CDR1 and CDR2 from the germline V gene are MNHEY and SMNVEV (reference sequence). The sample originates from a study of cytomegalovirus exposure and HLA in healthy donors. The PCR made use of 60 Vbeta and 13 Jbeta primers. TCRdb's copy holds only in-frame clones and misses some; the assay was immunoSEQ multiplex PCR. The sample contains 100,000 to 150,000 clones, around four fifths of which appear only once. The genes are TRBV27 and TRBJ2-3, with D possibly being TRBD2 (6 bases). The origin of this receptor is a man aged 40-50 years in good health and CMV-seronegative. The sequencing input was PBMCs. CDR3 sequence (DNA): TGTGCCAGCAGTTCAATGGAAGGGGACTGGGGCACAGATACGCAGTATTTT. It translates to CASSSMEGDWGTDTQYF.